This TCR beta chain was sequenced in a study of CD8 T cells in Susac syndrome. Random hexamers were used to reverse transcribe the RNA input (about 0.45 to 1 ug). Each CDR3 protein is one row after TCRdb ran MiXCR on the immunoSEQ multiplex PCR reads. The sample gives approximately 75,000 distinct CDR3 sequences, around 93% of which show up once; 0.24% is in the top ten. Peripheral blood CD8+ and CD4+ T cells were profiled by TCR beta sequencing. Negative isolation yielded CD8+ and CD4+ T cells; FACS enriched TEMRA cells. This CDR3 contains 16 residues. The germline CDR1 and CDR2 sequences are MNHEY and SMNVEV (reference sequence). V was pared by 3 bases and J by 5 bases, with 8 bases of the junction left unmatched.

Sample: CD8+ T cells from PBMCs. This clonotype originated in a human donor in good health. The rearrangement joins TRBV27 to TRBJ2-7; the match to TRBD2 covers 12 bases. The CDR3: CASSFLTSGGKNEQYF. In nucleotides, the CDR3 is TGTGCCAGCAGTTTTCTGACTAGCGGGGGAAAAAACGAGCAGTACTTC.